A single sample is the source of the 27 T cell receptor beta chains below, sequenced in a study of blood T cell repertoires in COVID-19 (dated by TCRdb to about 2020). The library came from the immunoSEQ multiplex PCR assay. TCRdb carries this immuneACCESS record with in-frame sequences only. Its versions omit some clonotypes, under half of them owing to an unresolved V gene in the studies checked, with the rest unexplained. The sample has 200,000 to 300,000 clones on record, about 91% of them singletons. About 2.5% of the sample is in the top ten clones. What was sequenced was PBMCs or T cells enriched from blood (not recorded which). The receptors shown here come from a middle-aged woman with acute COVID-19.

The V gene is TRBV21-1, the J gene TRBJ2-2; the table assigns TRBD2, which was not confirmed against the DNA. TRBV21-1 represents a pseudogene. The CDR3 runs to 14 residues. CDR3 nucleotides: TGTGCCAGCAGCCGAAGGCTAGGAACCGGGGAGCTGTTTTTT. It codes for CASSRRLGTGELFF.

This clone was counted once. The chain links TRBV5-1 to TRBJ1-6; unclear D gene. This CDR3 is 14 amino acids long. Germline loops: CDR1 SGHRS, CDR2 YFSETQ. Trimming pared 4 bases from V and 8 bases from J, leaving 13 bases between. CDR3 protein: CASSPTGRDSPLHF. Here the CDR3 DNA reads TGCGCCAGCAGCCCCACGGGTAGAGATTCACCCCTCCACTTT.

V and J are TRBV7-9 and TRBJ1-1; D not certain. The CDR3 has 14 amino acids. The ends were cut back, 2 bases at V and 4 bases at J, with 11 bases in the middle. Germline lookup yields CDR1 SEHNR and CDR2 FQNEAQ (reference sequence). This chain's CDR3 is CASSLSPSVTEAFF. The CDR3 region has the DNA TGTGCCAGCAGCTTATCCCCCAGTGTCACTGAAGCTTTCTTT.

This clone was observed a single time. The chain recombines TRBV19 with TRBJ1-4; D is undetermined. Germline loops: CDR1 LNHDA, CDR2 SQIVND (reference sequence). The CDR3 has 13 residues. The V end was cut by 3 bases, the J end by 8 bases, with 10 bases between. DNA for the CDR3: TGTGCCAGTAGTATTCGGTTTCGAGAAAAACTGTTTTTT. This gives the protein CASSIRFREKLFF.

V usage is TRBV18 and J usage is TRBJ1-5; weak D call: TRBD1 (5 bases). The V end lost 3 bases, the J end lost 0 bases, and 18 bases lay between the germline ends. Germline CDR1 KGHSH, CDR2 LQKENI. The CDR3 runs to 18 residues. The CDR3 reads CASSPSNSLTASNQPQHF. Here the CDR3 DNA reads TGTGCCAGCTCACCCTCGAACTCACTGACAGCTAGCAATCAGCCCCAGCATTTT. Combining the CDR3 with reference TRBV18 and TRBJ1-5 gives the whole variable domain NAGVMQNPRHLVRRRGQEARLRCSPMKGHSHVYWYRQLPEEGLKFMVYLQKENIIDESGMPKERFSAEFPKEGPSILRIQQVVRGDSAAYFCASSPSNSLTASNQPQHFGDGTRLSIL.

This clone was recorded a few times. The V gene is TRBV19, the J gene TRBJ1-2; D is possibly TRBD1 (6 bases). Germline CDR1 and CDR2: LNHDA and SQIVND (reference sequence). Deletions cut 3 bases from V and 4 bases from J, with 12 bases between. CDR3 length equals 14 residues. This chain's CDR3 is CASSIPQGIYGYTF. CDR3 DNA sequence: TGTGCCAGTAGTATCCCGCAGGGGATCTATGGCTACACCTTC.

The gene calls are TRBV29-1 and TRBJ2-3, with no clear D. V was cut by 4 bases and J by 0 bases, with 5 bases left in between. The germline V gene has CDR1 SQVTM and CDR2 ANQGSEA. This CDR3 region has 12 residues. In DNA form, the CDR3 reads TGCAGCGTTGTCTCTAGCACAGATACGCAGTATTTT. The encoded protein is CSVVSSTDTQYF.

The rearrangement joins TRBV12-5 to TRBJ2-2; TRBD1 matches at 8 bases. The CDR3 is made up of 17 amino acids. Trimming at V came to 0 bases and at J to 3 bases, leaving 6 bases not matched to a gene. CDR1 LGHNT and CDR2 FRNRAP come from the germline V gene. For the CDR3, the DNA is TGTGCTAGTGGTTTGGTACCAGGGGGCGCTTACACCGGGGAGCTGTTTTTT. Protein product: CASGLVPGGAYTGELFF.

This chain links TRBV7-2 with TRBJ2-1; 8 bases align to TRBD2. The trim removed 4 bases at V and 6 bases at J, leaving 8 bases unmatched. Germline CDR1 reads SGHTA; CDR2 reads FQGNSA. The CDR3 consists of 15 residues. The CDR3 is CASSSPPAGVNEQFF. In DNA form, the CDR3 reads TGTGCCAGCAGCTCCCCCCCAGCGGGAGTCAATGAGCAGTTCTTC.

The CDR3 coding sequence is TGTCCCAAGATGGCCAAGCAGGGCAATACTGAAGCTTTCTTT. Its protein product is CPKMAKQGNTEAFF. The rearrangement uses TRBV19 and TRBJ1-1, with D perhaps TRBD1 (5 bases). CDR1 and CDR2 from the germline V gene are LNHDA and SQIVND (reference sequence). This CDR3 spans 14 amino acids.

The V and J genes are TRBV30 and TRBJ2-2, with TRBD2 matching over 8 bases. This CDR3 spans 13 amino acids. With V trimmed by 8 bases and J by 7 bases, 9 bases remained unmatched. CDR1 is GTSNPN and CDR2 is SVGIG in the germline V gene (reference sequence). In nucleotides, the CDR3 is TGTGCCCTATATAGCGGGGATCACGGGGAGCTGTTTTTT. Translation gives CALYSGDHGELFF.

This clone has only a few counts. CDR3: CASSPLDNTYGYTF. CDR3 nucleotides: TGTGCCAGCTCACCTCTGGACAATACCTATGGCTACACCTTC. The J gene is TRBJ1-2, the V gene TRBV18, with D tentatively TRBD1 (5 bases). Germline CDR1 and CDR2: KGHSH and LQKENI. V was clipped by 3 bases and J by 4 bases, with 12 bases between them. The CDR3 is made up of 14 amino acids. The complete variable domain, with remaining parts taken from reference TRBV18 and TRBJ1-2, reads NAGVMQNPRHLVRRRGQEARLRCSPMKGHSHVYWYRQLPEEGLKFMVYLQKENIIDESGMPKERFSAEFPKEGPSILRIQQVVRGDSAAYFCASSPLDNTYGYTFGSGTRLTVV.

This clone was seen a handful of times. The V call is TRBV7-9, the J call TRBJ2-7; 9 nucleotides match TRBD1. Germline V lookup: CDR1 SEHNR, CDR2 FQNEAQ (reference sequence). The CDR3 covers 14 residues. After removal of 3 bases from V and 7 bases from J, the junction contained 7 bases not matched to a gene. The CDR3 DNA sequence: TGTGCCAGCAGCTTGGGACAGGGCCTTGGTGAGCAGTACTTC. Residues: CASSLGQGLGEQYF.

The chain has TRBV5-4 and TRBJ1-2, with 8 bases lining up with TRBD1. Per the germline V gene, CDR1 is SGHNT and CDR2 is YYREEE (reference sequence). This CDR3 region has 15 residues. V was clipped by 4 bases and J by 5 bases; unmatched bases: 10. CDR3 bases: TGTGCCAGCAGCCCTAGCAGGGGGCCAGGATATGGCTACACCTTC. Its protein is CASSPSRGPGYGYTF.

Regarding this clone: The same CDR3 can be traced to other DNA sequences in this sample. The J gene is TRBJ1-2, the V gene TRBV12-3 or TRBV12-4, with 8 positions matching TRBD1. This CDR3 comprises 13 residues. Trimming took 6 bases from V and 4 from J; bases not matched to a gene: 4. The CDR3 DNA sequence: TGTGCCAGCAGCTCGGACAGGGCCTATGGCTACACCTTC. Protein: CASSSDRAYGYTF.

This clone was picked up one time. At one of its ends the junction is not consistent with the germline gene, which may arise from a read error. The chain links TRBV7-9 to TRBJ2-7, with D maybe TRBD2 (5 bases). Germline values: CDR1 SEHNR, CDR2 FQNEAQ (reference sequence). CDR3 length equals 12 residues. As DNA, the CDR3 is TGTGCCAGCAGCTTAGTACAGACCCTAGAGGGCTTC. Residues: CASSLVQTLEGF.

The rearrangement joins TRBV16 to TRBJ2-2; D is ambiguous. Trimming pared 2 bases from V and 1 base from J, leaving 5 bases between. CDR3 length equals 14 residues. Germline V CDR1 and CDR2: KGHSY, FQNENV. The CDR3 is CASSQNRNTGELFF. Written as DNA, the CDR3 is TGTGCCAGCAGCCAAAACAGGAACACCGGGGAGCTGTTTTTT.

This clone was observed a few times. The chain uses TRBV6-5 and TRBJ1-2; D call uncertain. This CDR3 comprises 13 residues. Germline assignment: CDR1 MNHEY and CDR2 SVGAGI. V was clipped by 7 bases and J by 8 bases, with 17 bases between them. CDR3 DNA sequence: TGTGCCAGCATTTCTGTGAACATACAAGGCTACACCTTC. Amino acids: CASISVNIQGYTF.

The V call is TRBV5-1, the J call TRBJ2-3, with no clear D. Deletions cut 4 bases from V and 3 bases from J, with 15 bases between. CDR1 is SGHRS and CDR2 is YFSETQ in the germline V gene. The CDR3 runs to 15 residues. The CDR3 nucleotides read TGCGCCAGCAGCCGCCAGGAACCAAGTACAGATACGCAGTATTTT. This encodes CASSRQEPSTDTQYF.

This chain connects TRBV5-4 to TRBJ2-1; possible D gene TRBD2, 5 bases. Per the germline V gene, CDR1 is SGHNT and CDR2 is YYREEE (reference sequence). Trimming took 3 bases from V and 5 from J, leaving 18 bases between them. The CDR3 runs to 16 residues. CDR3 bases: TGTGCCAGCAGCTCATCCACTACTAGGCCCCACAATGAGCAGTTCTTC. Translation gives CASSSSTTRPHNEQFF.

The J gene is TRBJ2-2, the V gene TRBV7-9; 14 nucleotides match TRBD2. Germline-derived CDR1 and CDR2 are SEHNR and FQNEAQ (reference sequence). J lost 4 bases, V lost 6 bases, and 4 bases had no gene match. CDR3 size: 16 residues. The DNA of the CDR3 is TGTGCCAGCAGACGGACTAGCGGGAGGTCCACCGGGGAGCTGTTTTTT. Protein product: CASRRTSGRSTGELFF.

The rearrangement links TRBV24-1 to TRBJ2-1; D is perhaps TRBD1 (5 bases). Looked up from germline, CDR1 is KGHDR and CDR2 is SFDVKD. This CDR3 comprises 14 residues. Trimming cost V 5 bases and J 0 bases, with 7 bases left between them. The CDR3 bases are TGTGCCACCAGTGGACAGAGCTCCTACAATGAGCAGTTCTTC. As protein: CATSGQSSYNEQFF.

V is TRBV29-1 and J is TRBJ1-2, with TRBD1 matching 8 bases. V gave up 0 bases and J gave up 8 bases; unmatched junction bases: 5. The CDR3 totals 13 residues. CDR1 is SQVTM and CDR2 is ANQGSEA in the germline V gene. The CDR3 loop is CSVEDSGGAGYTF. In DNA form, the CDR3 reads TGCAGCGTTGAAGATTCAGGGGGCGCCGGCTACACCTTC.

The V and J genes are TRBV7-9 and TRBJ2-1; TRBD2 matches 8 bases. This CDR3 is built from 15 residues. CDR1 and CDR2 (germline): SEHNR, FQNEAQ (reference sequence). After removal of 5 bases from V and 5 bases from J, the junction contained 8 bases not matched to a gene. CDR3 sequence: CASSHSETSDNEQFF. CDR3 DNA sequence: TGTGCCAGCAGCCACTCCGAGACTAGCGACAATGAGCAGTTCTTC. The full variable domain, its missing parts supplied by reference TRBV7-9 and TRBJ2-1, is DTGVSQNPRHKITKRGQNVTFRCDPISEHNRLYWYRQTLGQGPEFLTYFQNEAQLEKSRLLSDRFSAERPKGSFSTLEIQRTEQGDSAMYLCASSHSETSDNEQFFGPGTRLTVL.

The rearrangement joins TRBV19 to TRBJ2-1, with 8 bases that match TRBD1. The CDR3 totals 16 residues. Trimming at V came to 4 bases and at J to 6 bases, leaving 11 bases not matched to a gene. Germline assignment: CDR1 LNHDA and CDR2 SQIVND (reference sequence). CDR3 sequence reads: CASSNFLAGGLNEQFF. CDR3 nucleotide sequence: TGTGCCAGTAGTAACTTTTTGGCAGGGGGCCTCAATGAGCAGTTCTTC.

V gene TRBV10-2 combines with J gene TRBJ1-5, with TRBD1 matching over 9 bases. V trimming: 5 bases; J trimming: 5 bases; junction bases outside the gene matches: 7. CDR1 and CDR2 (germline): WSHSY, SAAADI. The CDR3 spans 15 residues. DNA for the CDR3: TGCGCCAGCAGTCTGGACAGGGGAATTTATCAGCCCCAGCATTTT. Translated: CASSLDRGIYQPQHF.

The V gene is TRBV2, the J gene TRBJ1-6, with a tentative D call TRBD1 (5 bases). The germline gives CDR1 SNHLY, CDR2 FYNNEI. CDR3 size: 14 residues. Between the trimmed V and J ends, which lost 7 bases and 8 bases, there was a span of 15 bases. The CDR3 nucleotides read TGTGCCAGCACTCGCGGCAGGGAAGATTCACCCCTCCACTTT. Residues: CASTRGREDSPLHF. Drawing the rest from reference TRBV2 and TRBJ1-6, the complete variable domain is EPEVTQTPSHQVTQMGQEVILRCVPISNHLYFYWYRQILGQKVEFLVSFYNNEISEKSEIFDDQFSVERPDGSNFTLKIRSTKLEDSAMYFCASTRGREDSPLHFGNGTRLTVT.